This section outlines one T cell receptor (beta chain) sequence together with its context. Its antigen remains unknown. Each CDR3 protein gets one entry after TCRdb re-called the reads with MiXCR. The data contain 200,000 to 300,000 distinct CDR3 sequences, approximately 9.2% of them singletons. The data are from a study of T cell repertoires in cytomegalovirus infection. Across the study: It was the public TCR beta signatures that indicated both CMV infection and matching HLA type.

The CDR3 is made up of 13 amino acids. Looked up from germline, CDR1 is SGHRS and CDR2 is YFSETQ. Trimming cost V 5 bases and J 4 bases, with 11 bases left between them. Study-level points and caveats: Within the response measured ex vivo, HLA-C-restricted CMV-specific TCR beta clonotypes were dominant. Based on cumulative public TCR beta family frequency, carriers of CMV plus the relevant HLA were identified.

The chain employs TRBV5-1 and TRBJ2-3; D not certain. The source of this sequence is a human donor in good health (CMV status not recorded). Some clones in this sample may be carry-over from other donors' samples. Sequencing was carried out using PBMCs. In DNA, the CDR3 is TGCGCCAGCAGGGTCGAAGCGCCAGATACGCAGTATTTT. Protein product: CASRVEAPDTQYF. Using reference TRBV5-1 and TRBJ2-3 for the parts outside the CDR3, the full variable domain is KAGVTQTPRYLIKTRGQQVTLSCSPISGHRSVSWYQQTPGQGLQFLFEYFSETQRNKGNFPGRFSGRQFSNSRSEMNVSTLELGDSALYLCASRVEAPDTQYFGPGTRLTVL.